These 32 T cell receptor beta chains were all obtained from the same sample, sequenced in a study of blood T cell repertoires in COVID-19. Repertoires were generated with immunoSEQ multiplex PCR, while TCRdb's copy carries only in-frame clones and drops some. Here the sample spans a few hundred thousand clones, about 82% being singletons. Material: peripheral blood. The receptor set was obtained from a woman aged 45-65 years with acute or convalescent COVID-19.

The genes are TRBV6-2 or TRBV6-3 and TRBJ2-3, with TRBD1 matching over 7 bases. The CDR3 is 14 amino acids. The germline V gene encodes CDR1 MNHEY and CDR2 SVGEGT. V shed 0 bases, J shed 4 bases, and the junction held 1 base outside the gene matches. CDR3 coding DNA: TGTGCCAGCAGTTACTCACAGGGGCCAGATACGCAGTATTTT. Translated, it gives CASSYSQGPDTQYF.

The chain carries TRBV10-3 and TRBJ2-1; TRBD2 might be the D (6 bases). V lost 4 bases and J 8 bases, leaving 15 bases between the germline ends. The CDR3 loop spans 14 amino acids. Germline CDR1 ENHRY, CDR2 SYGVKD. CDR3 sequence reads: CAISAGSGSDEQFF. CDR3 DNA: TGTGCCATCAGTGCCGGGAGCGGTAGCGATGAGCAGTTCTTC.

This clone was found once. The chain combines TRBV5-1 with TRBJ1-4; D remains ambiguous. The CDR3 has 14 amino acids. Trimming pared 5 bases from V and 0 bases from J, leaving 8 bases between. Germline-derived CDR1 and CDR2 are SGHRS and YFSETQ. The CDR3 loop is CASSNGATNEKLFF. CDR3 coding DNA: TGCGCCAGCAGTAACGGAGCAACTAATGAAAAACTGTTTTTT.

The CDR3 protein is CASSPDSNQPQHF. Here the CDR3 DNA reads TGTGCCAGCAGCCCCGACAGTAATCAGCCCCAGCATTTT. The chain has TRBV5-5 and TRBJ1-5; a possible D gene is TRBD1 (5 bases). The germline V gene encodes CDR1 SGHKS and CDR2 YYEKEE (reference sequence). This CDR3 has 13 residues. Trimming shortened V by 4 bases and J by 4 bases, and 9 bases separated the two germline ends.

The chain recombines TRBV28 with TRBJ1-2; 7 nucleotides align to TRBD1. This CDR3 comprises 14 residues. CDR1 is MDHEN, CDR2 SYDVKM, per germline. J was trimmed by 8 bases and V by 8 bases; bases with no gene match: 14. For the CDR3, the DNA is TGTGCCAGCGGTACAGGGGTCGGTTATCGGGGCTACACCTTC. Translated: CASGTGVGYRGYTF.

This clone has more than one count but fewer than ten. The rearrangement uses TRBV28 and TRBJ1-1; D is perhaps TRBD1 (6 bases). Trimming shortened V by 3 bases and J by 7 bases, and 18 bases separated the two germline ends. Germline CDR1 reads MDHEN; CDR2 reads SYDVKM. The CDR3 runs to 15 residues. The CDR3 loop is CASSFKVRGGHEAFF. As DNA, the CDR3 is TGTGCCAGCAGTTTCAAAGTAAGGGGGGGACATGAAGCTTTCTTT.

The chain uses TRBV4-3 and TRBJ2-7; TRBD2 matches 14 bases. Trimming removed 1 base from V and 4 bases from J; junction bases left unmatched: 15. Germline V gene data show CDR1 as LGHNA and CDR2 as YSLEER. CDR3 length: 20 residues. The CDR3 sequence: CASSQGIPGLAGVAAYEQYF. In DNA, the CDR3 is TGCGCCAGCAGCCAAGGCATTCCGGGACTAGCGGGAGTTGCTGCGTACGAGCAGTACTTC.

This clone was found a few times. This CDR3 is CASIYPGQRYGYTF. CDR3 DNA: TGTGCCAGTATTTACCCGGGACAGCGCTATGGCTACACCTTC. The chain is built from TRBV6-5 and TRBJ1-2; 7 nucleotides agree with TRBD1. From germline, CDR1 is MNHEY and CDR2 SVGAGI. The V segment lost 9 bases and the J segment 4 bases; nucleotides outside the gene matches: 11. The length of the CDR3 is 14 residues.

The rearrangement joins TRBV20-1 to TRBJ2-5, with D perhaps TRBD1 (5 bases). Trimming took off 3 bases at V and 3 bases at J, with 5 bases between the two ends. The CDR3 runs 11 residues. Germline assignment: CDR1 DFQATT and CDR2 SNEGSKA (reference sequence). This chain's CDR3 is CSASREETQYF. The DNA for the CDR3 is TGCAGTGCTAGCAGGGAAGAGACCCAGTACTTC.

This clone was counted once. CDR3 region: CASSDLGQGASGNTIYF. CDR3 sequence (DNA): TGTGCCAGCAGTGATCTTGGACAGGGGGCGTCTGGAAACACCATATATTTT. The V and J genes are TRBV6-1 and TRBJ1-3, with 11 bases that match TRBD1. Germline values: CDR1 MNHNS, CDR2 SASEGT. The trim removed 3 bases at V and 1 base at J, leaving 5 bases unmatched. The CDR3 runs 17 residues.

The V gene is TRBV4-1, the J gene TRBJ1-4; 8 positions agree with TRBD1. Trimming at V came to 4 bases and at J to 4 bases, leaving 2 bases not matched to a gene. Germline lookup yields CDR1 MGHRA and CDR2 YSYEKL. The length of the CDR3 is 14 residues. The CDR3, as DNA: TGCGCCAGCAGCCCGACAGGGGTTAATGAAAAACTGTTTTTT. The encoded protein is CASSPTGVNEKLFF.

This clone occurred a few times. Other DNA variants within this sample encode the same CDR3. Written as DNA, the CDR3 is TGTGCCAGCAGCCAAGATCTAGGAAACACCATATATTTT. Its translation is CASSQDLGNTIYF. The gene calls are TRBV3-1 (or the pseudogene TRBV3-2) and TRBJ1-3; D unresolved. The CDR3 is made up of 13 amino acids. The germline CDR1 and CDR2 sequences are LGHDT and YNNKEL (reference sequence). Trimming shortened V by 0 bases and J by 4 bases, and 4 bases separated the two germline ends.

The table lists this clone with a count of one. The V gene is TRBV7-3, the J gene TRBJ1-1; the D is unclear. V was pared by 6 bases and J by 0 bases, with 8 bases between. The CDR3 spans 13 residues. CDR1 and CDR2 from the germline V gene are SGHTA and FQGTGA. Here the CDR3 DNA reads TGTGCCAGCAGTCGACTCCTGAACACTGAAGCTTTCTTT. Protein sequence: CASSRLLNTEAFF.

This chain connects TRBV9 to TRBJ2-7; 7 positions match TRBD2. V lost 4 bases and J lost 2; bases outside the gene matches: 9. Germline CDR1 is SGDLS and CDR2 is YYNGEE. This CDR3 is built from 15 residues. Here the CDR3 reads CASSKGRVTPYEQYF. DNA of the CDR3: TGTGCCAGCAGCAAGGGGAGGGTCACACCCTACGAGCAGTACTTC. The full variable domain, in which reference TRBV9 and TRBJ2-7 provide the parts outside the CDR3, is DSGVTQTPKHLITATGQRVTLRCSPRSGDLSVYWYQQSLDQGLQFLIQYYNGEERAKGNILERFSAQQFPDLHSELNLSSLELGDSALYFCASSKGRVTPYEQYFGPGTRLTVT.

The chain joins TRBV28 to TRBJ2-7; maybe TRBD1 (5 bases). The CDR3 runs to 14 residues. CDR1 and CDR2 from the germline V gene are MDHEN and SYDVKM. V was shortened by 3 bases and J by 3 bases, with 12 bases between the two germline ends. CDR3 DNA sequence: TGTGCCAGCAGTTTTCCCCAGGGTTACTACGAGCAGTACTTC. Translated: CASSFPQGYYEQYF.

The chain couples TRBV18 to TRBJ2-4, with 7 bases matching TRBD1. The germline CDR1 and CDR2 sequences are KGHSH and LQKENI. Trimming removed 6 bases from V and 5 bases from J; junction bases left unmatched: 13. The CDR3 sequence is 16 residues long. CDR3 sequence reads: CASSRRTGDTQNIQYF. CDR3 in DNA: TGTGCCAGCTCCCGACGGACAGGCGATACCCAAAACATTCAGTACTTC.

The V and J genes are TRBV10-3 and TRBJ2-7, with 11 positions matching TRBD2. Trimming at V came to 3 bases and at J to 0 bases, leaving 10 bases not matched to a gene. CDR1 and CDR2 (germline): ENHRY, SYGVKD. The length of the CDR3 is 18 residues. The CDR3 spells CAISDPDLAGGNSYEQYF. The CDR3 nucleotides are TGTGCCATCAGTGACCCGGACCTAGCGGGAGGTAACTCCTACGAGCAGTACTTC.

The genes are TRBV27 and TRBJ2-2, with 9 bases matching TRBD1. This CDR3 comprises 15 residues. The germline V gene has CDR1 MNHEY and CDR2 SMNVEV (reference sequence). V dropped 6 bases and J dropped 5; count of bases not matched to a gene: 7. The CDR3 is CASSIGQGWTGELFF. In DNA, the CDR3 is TGTGCCAGCAGCATCGGACAGGGGTGGACCGGGGAGCTGTTTTTT.

This rearrangement joins TRBV25-1 to TRBJ2-3; possible D gene TRBD2, 5 bases. Germline V gene sequence: CDR1 MGHDK, CDR2 SYGVNS. The CDR3 runs 17 residues. The V end lost 1 base, the J end lost 0 bases, and 14 bases lay between the germline ends. The CDR3 spells CASSESFGLPSTDTQYF. The CDR3, as DNA: TGTGCCAGCAGTGAATCGTTCGGACTGCCTAGCACAGATACGCAGTATTTT.

The J gene is TRBJ2-3, the V gene TRBV3-1 (or the pseudogene TRBV3-2); 12 bases fit TRBD2. CDR1 and CDR2 (germline): LGHDT, YNNKEL (reference sequence). V shed 0 bases and J 3 bases; nucleotides not matched to a gene: 7. CDR3 length equals 18 residues. Written as DNA, the CDR3 is TGTGCCAGCAGCCAAGATTGGGCTAGCGGGAGGGGGACAGATACGCAGTATTTT. Its translation: CASSQDWASGRGTDTQYF.

CDR3 in amino acids: CASRDRSYEQYF. The CDR3 nucleotides read TGTGCCAGCAGGGACAGATCCTACGAGCAGTACTTC. This chain links TRBV3-1 (or the pseudogene TRBV3-2) with TRBJ2-7, with a tentative D call TRBD1 (6 bases). Germline-derived CDR1 and CDR2 are LGHDT and YNNKEL (reference sequence). The CDR3 sequence is 12 residues long. Trimming shortened V by 6 bases and J by 1 base, and 7 bases separated the two germline ends.

The chain employs TRBV27 and TRBJ2-1; 8 bases agree with TRBD2. Trimming took 2 bases from V and 0 from J; bases not matched to a gene: 9. Germline-derived CDR1 and CDR2 are MNHEY and SMNVEV (reference sequence). The CDR3 runs to 18 residues. The CDR3 DNA is TGTGCCAGCAGTTTAAAGAGGGCTAGCGGGTTCTCCTACAATGAGCAGTTCTTC. Amino acid sequence: CASSLKRASGFSYNEQFF.

This clone was recorded only once. This chain uses TRBV19 with TRBJ1-3, with no clear D. Germline V CDR1 and CDR2: LNHDA, SQIVND (reference sequence). V lost 3 bases, J lost 8 bases, and 14 bases lay in between. The CDR3 consists of 14 residues. The CDR3 bases are TGTGCCAGTAGTATCGGCGGCTCGGGATACACCATATATTTT. Its protein product is CASSIGGSGYTIYF.

The rearrangement links TRBV5-1 to TRBJ2-1; 7 nucleotides match TRBD1. Germline CDR1 reads SGHRS; CDR2 reads YFSETQ. The CDR3 consists of 16 residues. Unmatched junction bases numbered 10, after V lost 4 bases and J lost 3 bases. CDR3 sequence: CASSRAPGQVYNEQFF. CDR3 nucleotides: TGCGCCAGCAGCCGAGCGCCCGGACAGGTCTACAATGAGCAGTTCTTC.

This clone was counted between two and nine times. Other nucleotide sequences in the sample specify the same CDR3. The chain recombines TRBV24-1 with TRBJ2-2; no reliable D call. Trimming cost V 0 bases and J 3 bases, with 7 bases left between them. Germline values: CDR1 KGHDR, CDR2 SFDVKD. The CDR3 length is 15 residues. The CDR3 DNA is TGTGCCACCAGTGATTTGAACAGCTACACCGGGGAGCTGTTTTTT. This gives the protein CATSDLNSYTGELFF.

The chain links TRBV7-9 to TRBJ1-1; D call uncertain. CDR1 is SEHNR and CDR2 is FQNEAQ in the germline V gene (reference sequence). The CDR3 consists of 11 residues. Deletions cut 5 bases from V and 3 bases from J, with 4 bases between. DNA for the CDR3: TGTGCCAGCAGCCCGTACACTGAAGCTTTCTTT. Translation: CASSPYTEAFF. The entire variable domain, with the rest obtained from reference TRBV7-9 and TRBJ1-1, is as follows: DTGVSQNPRHKITKRGQNVTFRCDPISEHNRLYWYRQTLGQGPEFLTYFQNEAQLEKSRLLSDRFSAERPKGSFSTLEIQRTEQGDSAMYLCASSPYTEAFFGQGTRLTVV.

The chain has TRBV9 and TRBJ1-2; no definite D call. The CDR3 loop spans 15 amino acids. The germline V gene encodes CDR1 SGDLS and CDR2 YYNGEE. V was trimmed by 0 bases and J by 3 bases, leaving 12 bases between them. The CDR3 DNA is TGTGCCAGCAGCGTAGCTACCGAGGTGGACTATGGCTACACCTTC. This translates into CASSVATEVDYGYTF.

The V and J genes are TRBV14 and TRBJ2-2; 9 bases are shared with TRBD1. J lost 1 base, V lost 4 bases, and 7 bases had no gene match. Germline V gives CDR1 SGHDN, CDR2 FVKESK. The CDR3 spans 17 residues. The CDR3 loop is CASSLQGARMNTGELFF. The CDR3 DNA reads TGTGCCAGCAGCCTACAGGGGGCCCGAATGAACACCGGGGAGCTGTTTTTT.

The chain couples TRBV19 to TRBJ1-2, with 8 positions matching TRBD1. Losses at the gene ends were 3 bases for V and 8 bases for J; bases not matched to a gene: 8. The CDR3 loop spans 14 amino acids. In germline, CDR1 is LNHDA, CDR2 SQIVND (reference sequence). The CDR3 reads CASSISRTGSGYTF. CDR3 coding DNA: TGTGCCAGTAGTATTTCCCGGACAGGGTCCGGCTACACCTTC.

This clone was counted a few times. This chain links TRBV5-8 with TRBJ1-1, with D hard to call. The CDR3 loop spans 14 amino acids. Germline CDR1 SGHTS, CDR2 YDEGEE. Trimming stripped 0 bases from V and 6 bases from J, with 12 bases between. In DNA form, the CDR3 reads TGTGCCAGCAGCTTGGGCCTGACATGGGCTGAAGCTTTCTTT. This translates into CASSLGLTWAEAFF.

V gene TRBV27 combines with J gene TRBJ1-2, with 8 bases aligning to TRBD1. This CDR3 has 14 residues. The germline V gene encodes CDR1 MNHEY and CDR2 SMNVEV (reference sequence). The junction had 5 bases not matched to a gene; V was cut back by 4 bases and J by 4 bases. CDR3 sequence reads: CASSYRQGSYGYTF. The CDR3, as DNA: TGTGCCAGCAGTTACCGACAGGGGAGCTATGGCTACACCTTC.

Concerning this clone itself: Other nucleotide sequences in the sample specify the same CDR3. The chain employs TRBV15 and TRBJ1-5; a weak D match, TRBD1 (6 bases). The CDR3 loop spans 12 amino acids. With 3 bases removed from V and 7 bases from J, the gap between germline ends came to 7 bases. Germline values: CDR1 LNHNV, CDR2 YYDKDF (reference sequence). The CDR3 sequence: CATSRDSQPQHF. The CDR3 DNA reads as TGTGCCACCAGCAGGGACAGCCAGCCCCAGCATTTT. Drawing the rest from reference TRBV15 and TRBJ1-5, the complete variable domain is DAMVIQNPRYQVTQFGKPVTLSCSQTLNHNVMYWYQQKSSQAPKLLFHYYDKDFNNEADTPDNFQSRRPNTSFCFLDIRSPGLGDTAMYLCATSRDSQPQHFGDGTRLSIL.